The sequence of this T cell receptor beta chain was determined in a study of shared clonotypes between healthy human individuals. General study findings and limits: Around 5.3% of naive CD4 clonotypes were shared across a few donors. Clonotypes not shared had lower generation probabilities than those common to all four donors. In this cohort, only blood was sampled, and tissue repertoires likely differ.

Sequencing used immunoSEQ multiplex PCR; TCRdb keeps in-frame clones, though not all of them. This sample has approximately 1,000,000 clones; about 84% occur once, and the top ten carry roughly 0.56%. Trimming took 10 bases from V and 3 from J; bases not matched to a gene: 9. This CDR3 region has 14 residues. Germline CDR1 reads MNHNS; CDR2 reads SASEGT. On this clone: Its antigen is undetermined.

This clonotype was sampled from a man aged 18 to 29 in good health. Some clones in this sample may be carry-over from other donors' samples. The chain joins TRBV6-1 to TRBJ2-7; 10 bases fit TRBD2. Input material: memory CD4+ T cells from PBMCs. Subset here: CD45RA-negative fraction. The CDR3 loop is CATRTSGTLYEQYF. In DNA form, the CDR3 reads TGTGCCACCCGAACTAGCGGGACCCTCTACGAGCAGTACTTC.